The clone carrying this T cell receptor beta chain was counted between two and nine times. These data originate in a study of blood T cell repertoires in COVID-19. The overall study: T cells, B-cell-depleted T cells, or PBMCs supplied cDNA or gDNA.

Only in-frame clones appear in the TCRdb table, and some are missing; sequencing was by immunoSEQ multiplex PCR. In the table there are about 170,000 clones, 84% of which are singletons. The receptor was derived from a man between 65 and 79 years old with active or convalescent COVID-19. Sequencing used peripheral blood.

The DNA for the CDR3 is TGTGCCAGCAGTTCTCCCCTTCGACAGGGGCCCGAGCAGTACTTC. Translation gives CASSSPLRQGPEQYF. The chain is built from TRBV28 and TRBJ2-7, with 8 bases lining up with TRBD1. The CDR3 sequence is 15 residues long. V lost 4 bases and J lost 6; bases outside the gene matches: 11. Germline CDR1 MDHEN, CDR2 SYDVKM.